This T cell receptor beta chain appears in the sequencing data of a study of beta chain features in type 1 diabetes. In the case of this clone: Antigen unknown.

The study reverse transcribed the entire isolated RNA, so it sequenced expressed TCRB transcripts. Clones were sequenced by immunoSEQ multiplex PCR, and TCRdb holds only the in-frame ones, with some missing. The sample lists roughly 150,000 clones, 7.8% seen once, with about 1% in the top ten. General study points: The study found moderately but significantly shorter TCRB CDR3s in all four CD4+ subsets of Type 1 diabetes patients. For patients, the naive, central memory and Treg TCRB repertoires appeared more alike than for healthy donors.

This TCR came from a woman in her thirties or forties with type 1 diabetes. Material: central memory CD4+ T cells from blood.

The CDR3 loop reads CASSLRTAQPQHF. The DNA for the CDR3 is TGTGCCAGCTCACTAAGGACAGCTCAGCCCCAGCATTTT. V and J are TRBV18 and TRBJ1-5, with TRBD1 as a possible D gene (6 bases). Germline V gene data show CDR1 as KGHSH and CDR2 as LQKENI. V was trimmed by 4 bases and J by 6 bases, leaving 10 bases between them. This CDR3 comprises 13 residues. Full variable domain (remainder filled in from reference TRBV18 and TRBJ1-5): NAGVMQNPRHLVRRRGQEARLRCSPMKGHSHVYWYRQLPEEGLKFMVYLQKENIIDESGMPKERFSAEFPKEGPSILRIQQVVRGDSAAYFCASSLRTAQPQHFGDGTRLSIL.